This TCR beta chain was recorded in a study of CD8+CD57+ T cells in acquired aplastic anemia. About the study: The DNA of sorted CD4+ and CD8+ cells averaged approximately 3.4 ug. Healthy-donor CD4+ cells averaged about 9.8 million reads.

Broader study findings: Levels of CD8+ Simpson's diversity were not significantly distinct in patients versus controls. It was found that roughly 29 CD8+ CDR3 sequences were shared between patients and controls.

Researchers used genomic DNA as the template to profile TCR beta VDJ and CDR3. TCRdb redid the calling of the reads with MiXCR, one entry per CDR3 protein. Of approximately 130,000 distinct CDR3 sequences listed, more than 35% were seen once; the top ten hold roughly 8.9%. The CDR3 spans 17 residues. Germline CDR1 SGHRS, CDR2 YFSETQ. The ends were cut back, 0 bases at V and 1 base at J, with 17 bases in the middle. This clonotype was detected ten times or more. Antigen: not known. This TCR derives from a human donor in good health, serving as a control. The specimen sequenced was sorted CD4+, CD8+, or CD8+CD57+ T cells (not recorded which) from PBMCs. This chain connects TRBV5-1 to TRBJ2-7; TRBD2 might be the D (6 bases). CDR3 bases: TGCGCCAGCAGCTTGGGTACTGCGGGACGGGAGTCCTACGAGCAGTACTTC. This sequence encodes CASSLGTAGRESYEQYF.